This TCR beta chain was identified during a study of identical twins. This clonotype was counted between two and nine times. What it binds is unknown. TCRdb called the 5' RACE reads again in MiXCR, with one record for every CDR3 protein. The data hold around 250,000 distinct CDR3 sequences, with about 8.3% observed a single time. Study-level results: The study found excess low generation probability among twin-shared out-of-frame alpha sequences.

Germline lookup yields CDR1 SGHAT and CDR2 FQNNGV. The length of the CDR3 is 15 residues. Trimming at V came to 6 bases and at J to 6 bases, leaving 11 bases not matched to a gene. These same records also appear under a second study, on yellow fever vaccine responses in identical twins.

The chain uses TRBV11-2 and TRBJ2-7; 10 nucleotides agree with TRBD1. Sequencing was carried out using CD8+ T cells sorted from blood. The source of this sequence is a woman aged 18 to 35 in good health. The CDR3 nucleotides read TGTGCCAGCAGGGGCGGGACAGGGGACTTGCGCGAGCAGTACTTC. Protein sequence: CASRGGTGDLREQYF.